Listed below are T cell receptor beta chains from one sample, sequenced in a study of response to subunit inactivated influenza vaccine. TCRdb analysed the RT-PCR reads with MiXCR anew, one entry per CDR3 protein. Among roughly 700,000 distinct CDR3 sequences listed, around a sixth were seen once. The sample consisted of PBMCs from blood, taken 11 to 12 days after vaccination. The receptors were gathered from a man between 50 and 59 years old who received an inactivated influenza vaccine. The CDR3 runs from the conserved cysteine through the conserved F or W. A D gene is named only where the DNA matches it firmly. Clone size, where shown, is once, few, many, or a class for clones that have expanded.

J: TRBJ2-5; size: NA; V: TRBV3-1; D: NA; DNA: TGTGCCAGCAGCCAAGAAAGGAGGGTTGGATGGGAGACCCAGTACTTC; CDR3: CASSQERRVGWETQYF
J: TRBJ2-1; size: few; V: TRBV18; D: NA; DNA: TGTGCCAGCTCACCCGCCGCAGGGGGGATCGGGAATGAGCAGTTCTTC; CDR3: CASSPAAGGIGNEQFF
J: TRBJ2-3; size: few; V: TRBV5-1; D: TRBD2; DNA: TGCGCCAGCAGCTTGTCTAGCGGTTTGGCAGATACGCAGTATTTT; CDR3: CASSLSSGLADTQYF
J: TRBJ1-1; size: NA; V: TRBV12-3/TRBV12-4; D: NA; DNA: TGTGCCTGCAGACCCCTGACAGTGAACACTGAAGCTTTCTTT; CDR3: CACRPLTVNTEAFF
J: TRBJ2-2; size: NA; V: TRBV27; D: NA; DNA: TGTGCCAGCAGTCTCACACGGGGGAACACCGGGGAGCTGTTTTTT; CDR3: CASSLTRGNTGELFF
J: TRBJ2-7; size: NA; V: TRBV6-2/TRBV6-3; D: TRBD1; DNA: TGTGCCAGCAGTTACCTCCGGGACAGCCTTTCAGAGCAGTACTTC; CDR3: CASSYLRDSLSEQYF
J: TRBJ2-7; size: once; V: TRBV20-1; D: TRBD1; DNA: TGCAGTGCTGGCCGGGACAGGGTCGAGCAGTACTTC; CDR3: CSAGRDRVEQYF
J: TRBJ2-1; size: NA; V: TRBV12-3/TRBV12-4; D: NA; DNA: TGTGCCACACAGGAGAACTCCTACAATGAGCAGTTCTTC; CDR3: CATQENSYNEQFF
J: TRBJ1-1; size: NA; V: TRBV3-1; D: TRBD1; DNA: TGTGCCAGCAGCCGATCGGACAGGGGGAATTCTGAAGCTTTCTTT; CDR3: CASSRSDRGNSEAFF
J: TRBJ2-3; size: NA; V: TRBV12-3/TRBV12-4; D: NA; DNA: TGTGCCAGCAGTTGGGGACGGGTGGGAGGCACAGATACGCAGTATTTT; CDR3: CASSWGRVGGTDTQYF
J: TRBJ1-1; size: few; V: TRBV6-2/TRBV6-3; D: TRBD1; DNA: TGTGCCAGCAAAAAGGGACAGGGTCCCACTGAAGCTTTCTTT; CDR3: CASKKGQGPTEAFF
J: TRBJ2-4; size: many; V: TRBV6-1; D: NA; DNA: TGTGCCAGCAGTGCACCCGGGAGCAAAAACATTCAGTACTTC; CDR3: CASSAPGSKNIQYF
J: TRBJ2-7; size: NA; V: TRBV6-5; D: NA; DNA: TGTGCCAGCCGCGAATCCGCGATGAGGCAGTACTTC; CDR3: CASRESAMRQYF
J: TRBJ2-5; size: NA; V: TRBV11-2; D: NA; DNA: TGTGCCAGCAGCTCGTCGACCCAGTACTTC; CDR3: CASSSSTQYF
J: TRBJ2-7; size: few; V: TRBV5-1; D: NA; DNA: TGCGCCAGCGGGAATCACGGGGCCTACGAGCAGTACTTC; CDR3: CASGNHGAYEQYF
J: TRBJ2-7; size: NA; V: TRBV20-1; D: TRBD1; DNA: TGCAGTGCCGAGGGACAGGGAGCCTACGAGCAGTACTTC; CDR3: CSAEGQGAYEQYF
J: TRBJ2-7; size: NA; V: TRBV11-2; D: TRBD2; DNA: TGTGCCAGCAGTTTACTAGCGGCGCACTCCTACGAGCAGTACTTC; CDR3: CASSLLAAHSYEQYF
J: TRBJ2-1; size: NA; V: TRBV4-3; D: TRBD1; DNA: TGCGCCAGCAGCCAGGGGACAGGGGGTTACAATGAGCAGTTCTTC; CDR3: CASSQGTGGYNEQFF
J: TRBJ1-2; size: few; V: TRBV5-1; D: NA; DNA: TGCGCCAGCAGCCTCGGACAGACTCGTTATGGCTACACCTTC; CDR3: CASSLGQTRYGYTF
J: TRBJ1-1; size: NA; V: TRBV3-1; D: NA; DNA: TGTGCCAGCAGACCCACTTGGGGTGGGAACACTGAAGCTTTCTTT; CDR3: CASRPTWGGNTEAFF
J: TRBJ2-1; size: few; V: TRBV21-1; D: NA; DNA: TGTGCCAGCAGCAAAGTCCGTCGGGGCAATGAGCAGTTCTTC; CDR3: CASSKVRRGNEQFF
J: TRBJ2-2; size: NA; V: TRBV12-3/TRBV12-4; D: TRBD1; DNA: TGTGCCAGCAGCAGAAGTCCCGGGACAGGGACCGGGGAGCTGTTTTTT; CDR3: CASSRSPGTGTGELFF
J: TRBJ2-3; size: NA; V: TRBV7-2; D: TRBD1; DNA: TGTGCCAGCACGAAGGAACAGGGGGTATCGACGCAGTATTTT; CDR3: CASTKEQGVSTQYF
J: TRBJ1-2; size: many; V: TRBV11-2; D: TRBD1; DNA: TGTGCCAGCAGCCCCACGACAGGGGGCGGTGGCTACACCTTC; CDR3: CASSPTTGGGGYTF
J: TRBJ2-5; size: NA; V: TRBV4-1; D: TRBD1; DNA: TGCGCCAGCAGCCAAGAACCCGGCAGGGGGACGGGGACCCAGTACTTC; CDR3: CASSQEPGRGTGTQYF
J: TRBJ2-7; size: NA; V: TRBV20-1; D: NA; DNA: TGCAGTGCTCTCTCTCAGACGGGGACCTACGAGCAGTACTTC; CDR3: CSALSQTGTYEQYF
J: TRBJ1-5; size: NA; V: TRBV5-1; D: NA; DNA: TGCGCCAACCCGCCGGCGGGGTATGGCAATCAGCCCCAGCATTTT; CDR3: CANPPAGYGNQPQHF
J: TRBJ2-7; size: few; V: TRBV6-1; D: NA; DNA: TGTGCCAGCAGTGCGGTAAGGCAGCGCTCCTACGAGCAGTACTTC; CDR3: CASSAVRQRSYEQYF
J: TRBJ2-7; size: NA; V: TRBV11-2; D: TRBD2; DNA: TGTGCCAGCAGCTTAGTGACTAGCGGAGATTACGAGCAGTACTTC; CDR3: CASSLVTSGDYEQYF
J: TRBJ1-5; size: few; V: TRBV5-1; D: NA; DNA: TGCGCCAGCAGCCCCGAGGGACCTCAAAGCAATCAGCCCCAGCATTTT; CDR3: CASSPEGPQSNQPQHF
J: TRBJ2-3; size: few; V: TRBV13; D: TRBD1; DNA: TGTGCCAGCAGCCCAGCCCAGGGGGCAGATACGCAGTATTTT; CDR3: CASSPAQGADTQYF
J: TRBJ2-1; size: NA; V: TRBV4-2; D: NA; DNA: TGTGCCAGCAGCCAAGAATCACGGTTCAGTGAGCAGTTCTTC; CDR3: CASSQESRFSEQFF
J: TRBJ2-7; size: few; V: TRBV10-3; D: NA; DNA: TGTGCCATCAGTGACACCTTGAGCTCCTACGAGCAGTACTTC; CDR3: CAISDTLSSYEQYF
J: TRBJ2-3; size: many; V: TRBV7-2; D: TRBD2; DNA: TGTGCCAGCAGCTTTGGGACTAGGGATACGCAGTATTTT; CDR3: CASSFGTRDTQYF